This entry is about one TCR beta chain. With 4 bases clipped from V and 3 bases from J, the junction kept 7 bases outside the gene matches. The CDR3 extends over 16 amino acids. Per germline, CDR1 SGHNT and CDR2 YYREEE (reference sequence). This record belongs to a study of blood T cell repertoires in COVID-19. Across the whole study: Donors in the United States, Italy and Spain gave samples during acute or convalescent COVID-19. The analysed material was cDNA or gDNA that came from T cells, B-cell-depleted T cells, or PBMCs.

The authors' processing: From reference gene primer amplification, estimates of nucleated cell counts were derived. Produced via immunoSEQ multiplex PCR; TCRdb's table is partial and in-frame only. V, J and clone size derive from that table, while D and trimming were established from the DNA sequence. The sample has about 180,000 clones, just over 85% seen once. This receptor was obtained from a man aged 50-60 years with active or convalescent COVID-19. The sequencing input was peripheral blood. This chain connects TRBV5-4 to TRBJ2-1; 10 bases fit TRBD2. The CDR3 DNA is TGTGCCAGCAGCAGCCGACTAGCGGGCCTCTACAATGAGCAGTTCTTC. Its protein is CASSSRLAGLYNEQFF. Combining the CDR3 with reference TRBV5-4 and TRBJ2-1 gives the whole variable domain ETGVTQSPTHLIKTRGQQVTLRCSSQSGHNTVSWYQQALGQGPQFIFQYYREEENGRGNFPPRFSGLQFPNYSSELNVNALELDDSALYLCASSSRLAGLYNEQFFGPGTRLTVL.